The clone carrying this T cell receptor beta chain was found once. These data come from a study of cytomegalovirus exposure and HLA in healthy donors. The germline V gene encodes CDR1 SGHVS and CDR2 FQNEAQ. V was trimmed by 3 bases and J by 0 bases, leaving 12 bases between them. This CDR3 has 16 amino acids. This PCR relied on a set of 60 Vbeta primers and 13 Jbeta primers. Clones were read by immunoSEQ multiplex PCR, and TCRdb kept only the in-frame ones, dropping some. The sample has roughly 200,000 clones; 70% to 75% are singletons. The sequence derives from a male donor in good health and CMV-seronegative. The rearrangement joins TRBV7-8 to TRBJ1-3; D call uncertain. Sequenced input: PBMCs. The CDR3 loop reads CASSLGRSLSGNTIYF. DNA of the CDR3: TGTGCCAGCAGCTTGGGGAGGTCCCTCTCTGGAAACACCATATATTTT.